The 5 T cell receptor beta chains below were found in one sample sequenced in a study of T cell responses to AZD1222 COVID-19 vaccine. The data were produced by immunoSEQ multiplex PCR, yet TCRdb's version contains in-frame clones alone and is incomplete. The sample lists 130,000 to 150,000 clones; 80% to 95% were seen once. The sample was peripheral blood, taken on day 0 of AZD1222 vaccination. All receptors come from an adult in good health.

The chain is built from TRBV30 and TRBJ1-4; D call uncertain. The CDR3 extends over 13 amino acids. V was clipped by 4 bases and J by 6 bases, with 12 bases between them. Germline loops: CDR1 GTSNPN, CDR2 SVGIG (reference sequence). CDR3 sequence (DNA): TGTGCCTGGAAGAGGCGGGTCGATGAAAAACTGTTTTTT. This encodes CAWKRRVDEKLFF. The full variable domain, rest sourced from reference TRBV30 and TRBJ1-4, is SQTIHQWPATLVQPVGSPLSLECTVEGTSNPNLYWYRQAAGRGLQLLFYSVGIGQISSEVPQNLSASRPQDRQFILSSKKLLLSDSGFYLCAWKRRVDEKLFFGSGTQLSVL.

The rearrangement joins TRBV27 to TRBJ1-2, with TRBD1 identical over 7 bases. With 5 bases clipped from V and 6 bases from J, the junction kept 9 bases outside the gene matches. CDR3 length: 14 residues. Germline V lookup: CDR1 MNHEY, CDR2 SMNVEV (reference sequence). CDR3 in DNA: TGTGCCAGCAGTGACCTGACAGGGATTCATGGCTACACCTTC. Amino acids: CASSDLTGIHGYTF.

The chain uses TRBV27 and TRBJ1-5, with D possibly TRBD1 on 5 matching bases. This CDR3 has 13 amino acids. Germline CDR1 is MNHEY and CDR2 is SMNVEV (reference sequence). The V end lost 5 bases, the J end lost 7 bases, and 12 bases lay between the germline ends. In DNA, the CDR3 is TGTGCCAGCAGTCCGGGGGTCTTCCAGCCCCAGCATTTT. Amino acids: CASSPGVFQPQHF.

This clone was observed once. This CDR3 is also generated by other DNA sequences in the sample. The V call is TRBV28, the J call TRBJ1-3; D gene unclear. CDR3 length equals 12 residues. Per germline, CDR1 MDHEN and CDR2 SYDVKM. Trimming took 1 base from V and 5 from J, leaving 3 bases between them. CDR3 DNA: TGTGCCAGCAGTTTATATAGAAACACCATATATTTT. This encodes CASSLYRNTIYF.

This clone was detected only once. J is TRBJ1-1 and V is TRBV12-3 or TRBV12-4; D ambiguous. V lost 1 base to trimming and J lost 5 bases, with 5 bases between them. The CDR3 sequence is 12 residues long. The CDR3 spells CASSLGQTEAFF. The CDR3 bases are TGTGCCAGCAGTTTAGGCCAAACTGAAGCTTTCTTT.